These 10 T cell receptor beta chains came from one sample sequenced in a study of T cells in Graves' hyperthyroidism and ophthalmopathy. From RNA transcripts, TCR beta CDR3 regions were amplified. The HTBI primer set served for first-round RT-PCR of the TCR CDR3. Each CDR3 protein gets one entry after TCRdb re-called the multiplex PCR reads with MiXCR. The sample carries under 800,000 distinct CDR3 sequences, 11% to 15% recorded once. The sample was blood. All receptors come from a woman aged 18-29 years with Graves' hyperthyroidism.

The chain uses TRBV13 and TRBJ2-7; a possible D gene is TRBD1 (6 bases). Trimming removed 5 bases at V and 1 base at J, with 12 bases between. The germline gives CDR1 PRHDT, CDR2 FYEKMQ (reference sequence). CDR3 size: 14 residues. CDR3 DNA sequence: TGTGCCAGCAGCGCTGGACAGTGGTCCTACGAGCAGTACTTC. It specifies CASSAGQWSYEQYF.

V and J are TRBV19 and TRBJ2-1, with 9 positions matching TRBD2. From germline, CDR1 is LNHDA and CDR2 SQIVND (reference sequence). Germline trimming cut 0 bases from V and 3 bases from J; bases unmatched to any gene: 3. The CDR3 sequence is 16 residues long. The CDR3 here is CASSIEASGNYNEQFF. CDR3 sequence (DNA): TGTGCCAGTAGTATAGAAGCTAGCGGGAACTACAATGAGCAGTTCTTC.

This clonotype was seen only a few times. The genes are TRBV20-1 and TRBJ2-7; no clear D gene. CDR1 is DFQATT, CDR2 SNEGSKA, per germline (reference sequence). The CDR3 has 12 residues. Trimming stripped 6 bases from V and 0 bases from J, with 9 bases between. The DNA for the CDR3 is TGCAGTGCCCGACCCGACTCCTACGAGCAGTACTTC. It yields the protein CSARPDSYEQYF.

This clonotype was seen a few times. The rearrangement joins TRBV5-8 to TRBJ2-3; perhaps TRBD2 as D (5 bases). V was pared by 1 base and J by 1 base, with 10 bases between. This CDR3 comprises 15 residues. Germline V gene data show CDR1 as SGHTS and CDR2 as YDEGEE. The CDR3 reads CASSLRRAGTDTQYF. CDR3 coding DNA: TGTGCCAGCAGCTTGAGGCGGGCAGGCACAGATACGCAGTATTTT.

Details on this clonotype: A much larger clone sits a single nucleotide away, making a read error possible. The chain employs TRBV7-8 and TRBJ1-2, with D possibly TRBD1 on 5 matching bases. Trimming removed 4 bases at V and 4 bases at J, with 19 bases between. In germline, CDR1 is SGHVS, CDR2 FQNEAQ. CDR3 length equals 16 residues. The CDR3 loop is CASSSDAAGRVYGYTF. The CDR3 DNA reads TGTGCCAGCAGCTCCGACGCCGCGGGACGAGTCTATGGCTACACCTTC.

This clonotype was observed many times. V and J are TRBV29-1 and TRBJ2-2; 13 bases are shared with TRBD2. V shed 1 base, J shed 1 base, and the junction held 9 bases outside the gene matches. The CDR3 runs 19 residues. The germline CDR1 and CDR2 sequences are SQVTM and ANQGSEA. CDR3 DNA sequence: TGCAGCGTTGAAGTTTGGACTAGCGGGAGTATAGGGAACACCGGGGAGCTGTTTTTT. It translates to CSVEVWTSGSIGNTGELFF.

This clonotype was counted only a few times. The chain links TRBV5-5 to TRBJ1-2, with 9 bases lining up with TRBD1. Trimming at V came to 4 bases and at J to 7 bases, leaving 5 bases not matched to a gene. The CDR3 runs 13 residues. The germline V gene has CDR1 SGHKS and CDR2 YYEKEE (reference sequence). This chain's CDR3 is CASSDTGGFGYTF. DNA of the CDR3: TGTGCCAGCAGCGACACAGGGGGCTTTGGCTACACCTTC.

The table lists this clonotype with many counts. This chain joins TRBV7-9 and TRBJ2-1; no definite D call. Germline V CDR1 and CDR2: SEHNR, FQNEAQ (reference sequence). There are 16 residues in the CDR3. Trimming stripped 5 bases from V and 1 base from J, with 15 bases between. The CDR3 sequence is CASSLPGLQSYNEQFF. In nucleotides, the CDR3 is TGTGCCAGCAGCCTCCCGGGCCTACAGTCCTACAATGAGCAGTTCTTC.

This clonotype was recorded many times. The chain carries TRBV7-9 and TRBJ2-7, with 7 bases matching TRBD2. This CDR3 is built from 16 residues. V lost 5 bases and J lost 7; bases outside the gene matches: 17. In germline, CDR1 is SEHNR, CDR2 FQNEAQ (reference sequence). CDR3 sequence: CASSHPRRLADREQYF. CDR3 nucleotide sequence: TGTGCCAGCAGCCACCCTCGGCGGCTAGCGGACCGGGAGCAGTACTTC.

This clonotype was seen only a few times. This chain uses TRBV11-3 with TRBJ2-4; TRBD2 is a possible D gene (5 bases). This CDR3 region has 15 residues. From germline, CDR1 is SGHNT and CDR2 YENEEA. V lost 0 bases, J lost 6 bases, and 12 bases lay in between. CDR3 sequence reads: CASSLESTGRNIQYF. DNA for the CDR3: TGTGCCAGCAGCTTAGAATCTACGGGGAGAAACATTCAGTACTTC.